Following are 24 T cell receptor beta chains from one sample sequenced in a study of blood T cells in healthy people across ages. Primed by a sample-barcoded 5' primer and a J-beta primer mix, a second PCR proceeded for about 6 to 11 cycles. MiXCR was run by TCRdb on the 5' RACE reads, yielding one entry per CDR3 protein. In the table there are hundreds of thousands of distinct CDR3 sequences, 40% to 50% of which are singletons. The source material was blood. The receptors shown here come from a man at least 80 years old in good health.

This clonotype was seen more than once but under ten times. V usage is TRBV7-8 and J usage is TRBJ1-4; 9 bases fit TRBD1. CDR1 and CDR2 from the germline V gene are SGHVS and FQNEAQ. Losses at the gene ends were 6 bases for V and 7 bases for J; bases not matched to a gene: 6. The CDR3 spans 14 residues. CDR3 in amino acids: CASRGTGYGEKLFF. For the CDR3, the DNA is TGTGCCAGCAGGGGGACAGGGTACGGTGAAAAACTGTTTTTT.

The chain recombines TRBV29-1 with TRBJ1-4; D gene uncertain. Germline V lookup: CDR1 SQVTM, CDR2 ANQGSEA. The CDR3 spans 14 residues. V was trimmed by 4 bases and J by 7 bases, leaving 16 bases between them. CDR3 coding DNA: TGCAGCGTTGTGGAGTCACTTTACGGTGAAAAACTGTTTTTT. Residues: CSVVESLYGEKLFF.

This clonotype showed up just a few times. V and J are TRBV29-1 and TRBJ2-1; the D gene is possibly TRBD1 (5 bases). Deletions cut 6 bases from V and 9 bases from J, with 15 bases between. Germline V gene lookup returns CDR1 SQVTM and CDR2 ANQGSEA. The length of the CDR3 is 12 residues. CDR3 sequence: CSVQQTDFEQFF. As DNA, the CDR3 is TGCAGCGTCCAGCAGACAGACTTTGAGCAGTTCTTC.

This clonotype was detected only a few times. The chain employs TRBV20-1 and TRBJ2-2, with 13 nucleotides matching TRBD2. Germline CDR1 DFQATT, CDR2 SNEGSKA (reference sequence). The CDR3 totals 17 residues. Trimming took 5 bases from V and 0 from J; bases not matched to a gene: 6. The CDR3 loop reads CSALGLAGSTNTGELFF. The CDR3 DNA follows: TGCAGTGCTTTGGGACTAGCGGGGTCTACGAACACCGGGGAGCTGTTTTTT.

V gene TRBV6-2 or TRBV6-3 combines with J gene TRBJ2-3; 10 nucleotides line up with TRBD1. The CDR3 has 14 amino acids. CDR1 is MNHEY and CDR2 is SVGEGT in the germline V gene. V lost 6 bases and J lost 6; bases outside the gene matches: 6. The CDR3 region is CASSRTGGFDTQYF. CDR3 nucleotide sequence: TGTGCCAGCAGCCGGACAGGGGGATTTGATACGCAGTATTTT.

The CDR3 DNA follows: TGTGCCAGCAGCGTAGCGCGGGTGGCGTTAATGGAGACCCAGTACTTC. It codes for CASSVARVALMETQYF. The V gene is TRBV9, the J gene TRBJ2-5, with a weak D call TRBD2 (5 bases). CDR1 SGDLS and CDR2 YYNGEE come from the germline V gene. V was shortened by 0 bases and J by 5 bases, with 17 bases between the two germline ends. CDR3 length: 16 amino acids.

Ten or more counts support this clonotype. The V call is TRBV7-9, the J call TRBJ2-7; a weak D match, TRBD2 (6 bases). With 1 base removed from V and 6 bases from J, the gap between germline ends came to 13 bases. Per the germline V gene, CDR1 is SEHNR and CDR2 is FQNEAQ (reference sequence). The CDR3 length is 14 residues. The CDR3 reads CASSLDGGVGEQYF. CDR3 coding DNA: TGTGCCAGCAGCTTAGACGGAGGGGTCGGCGAGCAGTACTTC.

V and J are TRBV6-2 or TRBV6-3 and TRBJ2-1; unclear D gene. Trimming shortened V by 7 bases and J by 8 bases, and 12 bases separated the two germline ends. From germline, CDR1 is MNHEY and CDR2 SVGEGT. The CDR3 length is 12 residues. CDR3 DNA sequence: TGTGCCAGCACCAACCCTGGGGATGAGCAGTTCTTC. Encoded protein: CASTNPGDEQFF.

The chain is built from TRBV11-1 and TRBJ1-2; D is unclear. V lost 5 bases and J lost 2, with 12 bases in between. The CDR3 extends over 14 amino acids. Looked up from germline, CDR1 is SGHAT and CDR2 is FQDESV (reference sequence). The CDR3 region has the DNA TGTGCCAGCAGCGGCCGAACAGAGAACTATGGCTACACCTTC. Encoded protein: CASSGRTENYGYTF.

This clonotype was found a few times. The V gene is TRBV4-3, the J gene TRBJ1-2; D is ambiguous. CDR3 length: 13 amino acids. The V gene's germline CDR1 is LGHNA and CDR2 YSLEER. V gave up 2 bases and J gave up 2 bases, with 6 bases separating them. CDR3 residues: CASSQRGNYGYTF. CDR3 sequence (DNA): TGCGCCAGCAGCCAAAGAGGGAACTATGGCTACACCTTC.

The CDR3 coding sequence is TGCAGTGCTCGAAACTACGAGCAGTACTTC. Residues: CSARNYEQYF. The chain has TRBV20-1 and TRBJ2-7; D is unclear. The CDR3 is 10 amino acids. In germline, CDR1 is DFQATT, CDR2 SNEGSKA (reference sequence). The ends were cut back, 5 bases at V and 3 bases at J, with 5 bases in the middle.

As regards this clonotype: One end of the junction does not line up with germline, which may come from a read error. This sequence joins TRBV7-2 and TRBJ1-2; D is possibly TRBD1 (6 bases). CDR3 length: 15 residues. Germline CDR1 SGHTA, CDR2 FQGNSA. The CDR3, as DNA: TGTGTCAGCAGCTTACAGTCAGGGGACAACTATGGCTACACCTTC. Translating gives CVSSLQSGDNYGYTF.

The sample holds many counts of this clonotype. The chain uses TRBV20-1 and TRBJ2-7, with 10 bases identical to TRBD2. J gave up 4 bases and V 0 bases, and 6 bases lay outside the gene matches. Germline V CDR1 and CDR2: DFQATT, SNEGSKA (reference sequence). This CDR3 is 15 amino acids long. The CDR3 here is CSAREYLAGEYEQYF. As DNA, the CDR3 is TGCAGTGCTAGAGAGTATCTAGCGGGAGAATACGAGCAGTACTTC.

The chain has TRBV28 and TRBJ2-7; TRBD1 agrees at 9 bases. Losses at the gene ends were 6 bases for V and 6 bases for J; bases not matched to a gene: 12. CDR3 length: 15 amino acids. The germline V gene encodes CDR1 MDHEN and CDR2 SYDVKM. CDR3 coding DNA: TGTGCCAGCAGCGAGACCGGGACAGGGCAGGGCGAGCAGTACTTC. It specifies CASSETGTGQGEQYF.

The chain employs TRBV2 and TRBJ2-1, with 13 bases lining up with TRBD2. CDR3 length equals 16 residues. The junction had 9 bases not matched to a gene; V was cut back by 7 bases and J by 6 bases. Germline values: CDR1 SNHLY, CDR2 FYNNEI. CDR3 coding DNA: TGTGCCAGCAAGCTCACTAGCGGGGGGGCCGTCAATGAGCAGTTCTTC. This gives the protein CASKLTSGGAVNEQFF.

This chain links TRBV7-2 with TRBJ2-5, with 10 positions matching TRBD1. This CDR3 has 17 amino acids. J lost 4 bases, V lost 5 bases, and 13 bases had no gene match. CDR1 and CDR2 from the germline V gene are SGHTA and FQGNSA. The CDR3 nucleotides read TGTGCCAGCAGCAGCTCCGGGACAGGGGCTCCTGGAGAGACCCAGTACTTC. Translated, it gives CASSSSGTGAPGETQYF. Filled out from reference TRBV7-2 and TRBJ2-5, the complete variable domain reads GAGVSQSPSNKVTEKGKDVELRCDPISGHTALYWYRQSLGQGLEFLIYFQGNSAPDKSGLPSDRFSAERTGGSVSTLTIQRTQQEDSAVYLCASSSSGTGAPGETQYFGPGTRLLVL.

This clonotype occurred a few times. This chain connects TRBV7-2 to TRBJ2-4, with 9 bases fitting TRBD1. Per germline, CDR1 SGHTA and CDR2 FQGNSA. Losses at the gene ends were 5 bases for V and 13 bases for J; bases not matched to a gene: 12. CDR3 size: 14 residues. The CDR3 protein is CASSEPGQGVEQYF. The CDR3 DNA reads TGTGCCAGCAGCGAACCGGGACAGGGCGTAGAGCAGTACTTC.

This clonotype has just a few counts. The chain carries TRBV15 and TRBJ2-3; possible D gene TRBD1, 5 bases. The CDR3 loop spans 12 amino acids. The V gene's germline CDR1 is LNHNV and CDR2 YYDKDF (reference sequence). V dropped 9 bases and J dropped 4 bases, with 11 bases sitting between them. The CDR3 here is CATNTGADTQYF. The CDR3 DNA is TGTGCCACGAATACAGGTGCAGATACGCAGTATTTT.

This clonotype was seen repeatedly, ten times or more. The chain couples TRBV5-1 to TRBJ2-5; 7 bases line up with TRBD1. Germline trimming cut 7 bases from V and 1 base from J; bases unmatched to any gene: 4. Germline CDR1 and CDR2: SGHRS and YFSETQ. The CDR3 runs to 13 residues. CDR3 sequence reads: CASRDSPQETQYF. The CDR3 nucleotides read TGCGCCAGCCGGGACAGTCCCCAAGAGACCCAGTACTTC.

Of note for this clonotype: This sequence may be a read error, since a much larger clone differs from it by one base. The chain employs TRBV5-1 and TRBJ2-1; D gene uncertain. The germline gives CDR1 SGHRS, CDR2 YFSETQ. The CDR3 sequence is 13 residues long. The CDR3 coding sequence is TGCGCCAGCAGCTTAGGGTTGGAGAATGGGCAGTTCTTC. Amino acids: CASSLGLENGQFF.

This clonotype occurred a few times. The V gene is TRBV19, the J gene TRBJ1-2; no clear D gene. V was shortened by 8 bases and J by 5 bases, with 12 bases between the two germline ends. There are 12 residues in the CDR3. Germline CDR1 and CDR2: LNHDA and SQIVND (reference sequence). The chain's CDR3 is CASRRDRYGYTF. The CDR3, as DNA: TGTGCCAGTCGTAGGGATCGGTATGGCTACACCTTC.

J is TRBJ2-2 and V is TRBV12-3 or TRBV12-4; D unresolved. This CDR3 has 18 amino acids. V lost 2 bases and J lost 4, with 20 bases in between. CDR3 sequence: CASSLLSRSRTPTGELFF. The CDR3 DNA sequence: TGTGCCAGCAGTTTATTAAGTCGGAGTCGGACCCCCACCGGGGAGCTGTTTTTT.

V is TRBV7-2 and J is TRBJ2-1; TRBD2 matches 9 bases. The CDR3 spans 17 residues. Trimming took 4 bases from V and 4 from J; bases not matched to a gene: 11. The V gene's germline CDR1 is SGHTA and CDR2 FQGNSA. Here the CDR3 DNA reads TGTGCCAGCAGCTCTGAGGGTAGCGGGGGAGTATACAATGAGCAGTTCTTC. This gives the protein CASSSEGSGGVYNEQFF.

This clonotype has at least ten counts. This rearrangement joins TRBV7-9 to TRBJ2-1; TRBD2 is a possible D gene (6 bases). Trimming took 1 base from V and 4 from J, leaving 8 bases between them. CDR1 is SEHNR, CDR2 FQNEAQ, per germline (reference sequence). The CDR3 is 14 amino acids. The CDR3 is CASSLGSGYNEQFF. DNA of the CDR3: TGTGCCAGCAGCTTAGGTAGCGGATACAATGAGCAGTTCTTC.